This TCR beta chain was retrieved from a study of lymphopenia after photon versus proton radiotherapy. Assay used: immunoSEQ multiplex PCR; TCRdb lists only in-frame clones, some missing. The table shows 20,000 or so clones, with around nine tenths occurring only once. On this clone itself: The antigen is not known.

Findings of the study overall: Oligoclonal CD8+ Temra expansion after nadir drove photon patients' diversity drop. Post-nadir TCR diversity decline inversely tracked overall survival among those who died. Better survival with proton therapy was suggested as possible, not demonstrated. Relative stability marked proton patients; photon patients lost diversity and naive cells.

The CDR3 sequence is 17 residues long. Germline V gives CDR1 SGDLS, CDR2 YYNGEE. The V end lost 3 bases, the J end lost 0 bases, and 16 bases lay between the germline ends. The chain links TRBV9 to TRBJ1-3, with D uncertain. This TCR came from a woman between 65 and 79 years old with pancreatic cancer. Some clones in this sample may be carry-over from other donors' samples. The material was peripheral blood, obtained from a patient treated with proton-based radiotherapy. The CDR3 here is CASSDHFSQSSGNTIYF. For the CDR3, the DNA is TGTGCCAGCAGCGATCACTTCTCTCAGAGCTCTGGAAACACCATATATTTT.